These 8 T cell receptor beta chains originate from one sample sequenced in a study of blood T cell repertoires in COVID-19. Clones were sequenced by immunoSEQ multiplex PCR, and TCRdb holds only the in-frame ones, with some missing. The table lists roughly 49,000 clones, roughly nine tenths of them singletons. Material: peripheral blood. The receptors shown here come from a man aged 55 to 69 with active COVID-19.

This clone was recorded once. The chain joins TRBV10-1 to TRBJ1-2; 8 nucleotides line up with TRBD1. CDR1 and CDR2 (germline): WNHNN, SYGVQD (reference sequence). The V gene end was trimmed by 6 bases and the J gene end by 6 bases; junction bases not matched to a gene: 9. This CDR3 has 14 amino acids. The CDR3 is CASSDFDRGDGYTF. The CDR3 coding sequence is TGCGCCAGCAGCGACTTCGACAGGGGAGATGGCTACACCTTC.

V and J are TRBV6-2 or TRBV6-3 and TRBJ2-5; a weak D match, TRBD2 (6 bases). The length of the CDR3 is 17 residues. Trimming took off 5 bases at V and 1 base at J, with 20 bases between the two ends. Germline V gene data show CDR1 as MNHEY and CDR2 as SVGEGT. The CDR3 DNA reads TGTGCCAGCAGTCCCCCGATGGGACTTTCCTTCCAAGAGACCCAGTACTTC. Translating it yields CASSPPMGLSFQETQYF.

J is TRBJ2-3 and V is TRBV6-5, with D unclear. The CDR3 runs to 13 residues. Looked up from germline, CDR1 is MNHEY and CDR2 is SVGAGI. V dropped 6 bases and J dropped 6 bases, with 13 bases sitting between them. CDR3 bases: TGTGCCAGCAGCGTGGTAGATACTGATACGCAGTATTTT. Translating gives CASSVVDTDTQYF.

This chain joins TRBV24-1 and TRBJ2-5; TRBD1 matches 10 bases. The germline V gene encodes CDR1 KGHDR and CDR2 SFDVKD. The CDR3 consists of 16 residues. With 3 bases clipped from V and 5 bases from J, the junction kept 8 bases outside the gene matches. The DNA of the CDR3 is TGTGCCACCAGTGATGTGACAGGGGGCTTAGGGGAGACCCAGTACTTC. Its protein product is CATSDVTGGLGETQYF.

The chain joins TRBV3-1 (or the pseudogene TRBV3-2) to TRBJ2-7; TRBD2 matches 7 bases. Trimming took 1 base from V and 7 from J; bases not matched to a gene: 13. In germline, CDR1 is LGHDT, CDR2 YNNKEL (reference sequence). The CDR3 has 16 amino acids. The CDR3 DNA reads TGTGCCAGCAGCCAAGGGGGTGCGGGAGCCCTCCGGGAGCAGTACTTC. As protein: CASSQGGAGALREQYF.

As DNA, the CDR3 is TGTGCCAGCAGCCAAGATACAGGGACTGGCTACACCTTC. Translated: CASSQDTGTGYTF. This chain connects TRBV4-2 to TRBJ1-2, with D tentatively TRBD1 (6 bases). Germline assignment: CDR1 LGHNA and CDR2 YNFKEQ. The CDR3 has 13 residues. V lost 0 bases and J 7 bases, leaving 9 bases between the germline ends.

Only one count was recorded for this clone. This chain joins TRBV18 and TRBJ1-1, with a tentative D call TRBD1 (5 bases). CDR3 length: 16 amino acids. Germline-derived CDR1 and CDR2 are KGHSH and LQKENI. V was shortened by 6 bases and J by 0 bases, with 17 bases between the two germline ends. CDR3 nucleotides: TGTGCCAGCTCGTTGCACTCGCCGGACATGAACACTGAAGCTTTCTTT. It codes for CASSLHSPDMNTEAFF.

The chain links TRBV28 to TRBJ2-3; 9 bases agree with TRBD1. Germline CDR1 reads MDHEN; CDR2 reads SYDVKM. The junction had 7 bases not matched to a gene; V was cut back by 5 bases and J by 4 bases. The CDR3 is 15 amino acids. Written as DNA, the CDR3 is TGTGCCAGCAGTCCCCCGGGACAGGGTTCAGATACGCAGTATTTT. Amino acid sequence: CASSPPGQGSDTQYF.